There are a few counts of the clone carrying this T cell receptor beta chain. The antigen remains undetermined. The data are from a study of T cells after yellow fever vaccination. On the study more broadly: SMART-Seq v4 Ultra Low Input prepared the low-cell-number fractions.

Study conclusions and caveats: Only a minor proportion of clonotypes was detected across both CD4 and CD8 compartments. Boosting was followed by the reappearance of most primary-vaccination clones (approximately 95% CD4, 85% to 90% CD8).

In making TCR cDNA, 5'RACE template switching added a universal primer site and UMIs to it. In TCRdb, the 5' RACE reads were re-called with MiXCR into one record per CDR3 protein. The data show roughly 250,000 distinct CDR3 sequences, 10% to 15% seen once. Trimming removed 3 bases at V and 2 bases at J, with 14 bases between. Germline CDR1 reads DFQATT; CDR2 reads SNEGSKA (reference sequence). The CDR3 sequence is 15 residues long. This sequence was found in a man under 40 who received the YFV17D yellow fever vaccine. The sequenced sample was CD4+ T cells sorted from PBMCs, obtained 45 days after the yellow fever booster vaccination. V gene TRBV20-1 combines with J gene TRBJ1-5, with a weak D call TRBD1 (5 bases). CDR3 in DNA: TGCAGTGCTAGGGGTGGGGGAAGCGGCAATCAGCCCCAGCATTTT. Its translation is CSARGGGSGNQPQHF.